What follows are 17 T cell receptor beta chains derived from one specimen sequenced in a study of blood T cell repertoires in COVID-19. Only in-frame clones appear in the TCRdb table, and some are missing; sequencing was by immunoSEQ multiplex PCR. The sample lists approximately 340,000 clones, roughly 87% occurring once. The sequenced material came from peripheral blood. Receptors were obtained from a man aged 30 to 45 with COVID-19, enrolled during active disease.

This chain joins TRBV6-2 or TRBV6-3 and TRBJ2-3; TRBD1 agrees at 10 bases. This CDR3 has 17 residues. Germline-derived CDR1 and CDR2 are MNHEY and SVGEGT. The trim removed 3 bases at V and 2 bases at J, leaving 8 bases unmatched. The CDR3 sequence: CASSYKLGQGDTDTQYF. CDR3 nucleotides: TGTGCCAGCAGTTATAAGCTAGGACAGGGGGACACAGATACGCAGTATTTT.

The rearrangement joins TRBV19 to TRBJ1-2, with 9 bases fitting TRBD1. Per germline, CDR1 LNHDA and CDR2 SQIVND (reference sequence). V shed 3 bases, J shed 4 bases, and the junction held 3 bases outside the gene matches. This CDR3 has 14 residues. CDR3 sequence (DNA): TGTGCCAGTAGTATTGGACAGGGGTTCTATGGCTACACCTTC. Its protein is CASSIGQGFYGYTF. The full variable domain, with the rest looked up from reference TRBV19 and TRBJ1-2, is DGGITQSPKYLFRKEGQNVTLSCEQNLNHDAMYWYRQDPGQGLRLIYYSQIVNDFQKGDIAEGYSVSREKKESFPLTVTSAQKNPTAFYLCASSIGQGFYGYTFGSGTRLTVV.

The V gene is TRBV28, the J gene TRBJ1-2; D is possibly TRBD1 (6 bases). The CDR3 totals 14 residues. The V gene lost 6 bases and the J gene lost 1 base, with 12 bases spanning the gap. CDR1 MDHEN and CDR2 SYDVKM come from the germline V gene. CDR3 sequence reads: CASSQTGHNYGYTF. CDR3 DNA sequence: TGTGCCAGCAGCCAAACAGGGCATAACTATGGCTACACCTTC.

The rearrangement links TRBV5-1 to TRBJ2-7; D unclear. The CDR3 sequence is 14 residues long. V was pared by 5 bases and J by 6 bases, with 18 bases between. Germline values: CDR1 SGHRS, CDR2 YFSETQ. CDR3 DNA sequence: TGCGCCAGCAGTCCCTTGGTAGGAGCTCGCGAGCAGTACTTC. It is translated as CASSPLVGAREQYF.

The genes are TRBV5-4 and TRBJ1-2; D gene ambiguous. Per germline, CDR1 SGHNT and CDR2 YYREEE (reference sequence). V dropped 0 bases and J dropped 3 bases, with 15 bases sitting between them. The CDR3 has 16 amino acids. The CDR3 coding sequence is TGTGCCAGCAGCTTGGATTGGGCCCCCCGACACTATGGCTACACCTTC. Translating gives CASSLDWAPRHYGYTF.

This clone was observed a handful of times. The chain recombines TRBV2 with TRBJ2-2, with a possible D match to TRBD1 (6 bases). This CDR3 is 13 amino acids long. Germline CDR1 and CDR2: SNHLY and FYNNEI. The V gene lost 8 bases and the J gene lost 5 bases, with 12 bases spanning the gap. CDR3 sequence reads: CASGLQGTGELFF. CDR3 bases: TGTGCCAGCGGGCTACAGGGAACCGGGGAGCTGTTTTTT.

V is TRBV6-2 or TRBV6-3 and J is TRBJ2-7; D possibly corresponds to TRBD1 (6 bases). From germline, CDR1 is MNHEY and CDR2 SVGEGT. Trimming left V 2 bases short and J 6 bases short, with 17 bases between. The CDR3 extends over 15 amino acids. CDR3 DNA: TGTGCCAGCAGTTACCCCGAGACAGGTTGGCGCGAGCAGTACTTC. Protein: CASSYPETGWREQYF.

The rearrangement links TRBV25-1 to TRBJ2-1; 9 bases are a match to TRBD1. J lost 8 bases, V lost 9 bases, and 8 bases had no gene match. The germline V gene encodes CDR1 MGHDK and CDR2 SYGVNS. The CDR3 sequence is 13 residues long. In DNA form, the CDR3 reads TGTGCCAGACGAACTGACAGGGGGGATGAGCAGTTCTTC. It codes for CARRTDRGDEQFF.

This clone has more than one count but fewer than ten. The chain uses TRBV2 and TRBJ2-7; 10 nucleotides agree with TRBD1. In germline, CDR1 is SNHLY, CDR2 FYNNEI. The trim removed 6 bases at V and 2 bases at J, leaving 1 base unmatched. This CDR3 is built from 13 residues. The CDR3 loop reads CASRGTGAYEQYF. The CDR3 DNA reads TGTGCCAGCAGGGGGACAGGGGCCTACGAGCAGTACTTC.

This clone occurred a few times. The chain recombines TRBV19 with TRBJ1-2; D unclear. The germline V gene has CDR1 LNHDA and CDR2 SQIVND (reference sequence). V dropped 3 bases and J dropped 7 bases, with 12 bases sitting between them. CDR3 length: 13 residues. For the CDR3, the DNA is TGTGCCAGTAGTATTGGCCAGGCCTTTGGCTACACCTTC. Residues: CASSIGQAFGYTF.

The CDR3 loop reads CASSGGQYNSPLHF. The DNA of the CDR3 is TGTGCCAGCAGTGGGGGACAGTATAATTCACCCCTCCACTTT. The rearrangement uses TRBV2 and TRBJ1-6; 7 nucleotides agree with TRBD1. This CDR3 has 14 residues. V lost 4 bases and J lost 4; bases outside the gene matches: 1. Germline V gene sequence: CDR1 SNHLY, CDR2 FYNNEI.

The V call is TRBV7-2, the J call TRBJ1-2, with D maybe TRBD1 (5 bases). Germline V gene lookup returns CDR1 SGHTA and CDR2 FQGNSA. V lost 4 bases, J lost 3 bases, and 12 bases lay in between. This CDR3 has 14 residues. The CDR3 loop reads CASSSGLEDYGYTF. The DNA for the CDR3 is TGTGCCAGCAGCTCGGGACTGGAGGACTATGGCTACACCTTC.

The sample holds a few counts of this clone. The V gene is TRBV7-2, the J gene TRBJ1-3; weak D call: TRBD1 (5 bases). The CDR3 extends over 16 amino acids. V was cut by 1 base and J by 0 bases, with 10 bases left in between. Germline CDR1 is SGHTA and CDR2 is FQGNSA. CDR3 residues: CASSLVPGGSGNTIYF. CDR3 coding DNA: TGTGCCAGCAGCTTAGTCCCCGGGGGCTCTGGAAACACCATATATTTT.

This clone was seen ten or more times. V and J are TRBV29-1 and TRBJ2-3, with 13 bases fitting TRBD2. The junction had 16 bases not matched to a gene; V was cut back by 8 bases and J by 2 bases. The CDR3 covers 18 residues. Germline V lookup: CDR1 SQVTM, CDR2 ANQGSEA. The CDR3 loop reads CSLSPATSGRSFTDTQYF. Written as DNA, the CDR3 is TGCAGCCTGAGCCCCGCGACTAGCGGGAGGTCATTCACAGATACGCAGTATTTT.

V and J are TRBV12-3 or TRBV12-4 and TRBJ2-7; 7 positions agree with TRBD1. The CDR3 totals 13 residues. The junction had 2 bases not matched to a gene; V was cut back by 1 base and J by 5 bases. The CDR3 reads CASSLVGQDEQYF. DNA of the CDR3: TGTGCCAGCAGTTTAGTAGGACAGGACGAGCAGTACTTC.

J is TRBJ2-5 and V is TRBV27; D unclear. Germline loops: CDR1 MNHEY, CDR2 SMNVEV (reference sequence). The CDR3 extends over 13 amino acids. The V and J ends lost 5 bases and 7 bases respectively, with 14 bases between them. In DNA, the CDR3 is TGTGCCAGCAGTCCACCTCCCAAGAGGACCCAGTACTTC. It specifies CASSPPPKRTQYF.

The V gene is TRBV6-4, the J gene TRBJ2-7, with 8 bases fitting TRBD1. This CDR3 is 16 amino acids long. The V gene end was trimmed by 6 bases and the J gene end by 5 bases; junction bases not matched to a gene: 15. The germline V gene has CDR1 MRHNA and CDR2 SNTAGT. CDR3 nucleotides: TGTGCCAGCAGGGGGAACTTTAGGACAGGGAAACACGAGCAGTACTTC. Residues: CASRGNFRTGKHEQYF.